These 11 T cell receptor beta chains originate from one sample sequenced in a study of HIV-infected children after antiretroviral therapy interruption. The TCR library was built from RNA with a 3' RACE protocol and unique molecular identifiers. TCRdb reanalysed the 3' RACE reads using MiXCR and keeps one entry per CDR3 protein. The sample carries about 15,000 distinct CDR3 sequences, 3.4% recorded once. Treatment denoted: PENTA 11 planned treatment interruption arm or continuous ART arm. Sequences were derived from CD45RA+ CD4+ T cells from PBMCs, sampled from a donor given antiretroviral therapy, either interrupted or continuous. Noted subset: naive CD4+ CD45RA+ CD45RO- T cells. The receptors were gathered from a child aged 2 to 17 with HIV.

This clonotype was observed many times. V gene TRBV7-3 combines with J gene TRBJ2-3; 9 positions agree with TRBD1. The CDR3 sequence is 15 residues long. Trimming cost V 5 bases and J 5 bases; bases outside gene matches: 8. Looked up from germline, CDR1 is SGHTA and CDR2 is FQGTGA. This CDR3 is CASSPDRGRIDTQYF. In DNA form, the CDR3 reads TGTGCCAGCAGCCCGGACAGGGGAAGAATAGATACGCAGTATTTT.

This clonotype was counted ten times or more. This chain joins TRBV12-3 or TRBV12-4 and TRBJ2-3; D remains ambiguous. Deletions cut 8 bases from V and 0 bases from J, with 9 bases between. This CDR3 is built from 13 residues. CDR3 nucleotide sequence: TGTGCCAGCGGCCCGGAGAGCACAGATACGCAGTATTTT. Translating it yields CASGPESTDTQYF.

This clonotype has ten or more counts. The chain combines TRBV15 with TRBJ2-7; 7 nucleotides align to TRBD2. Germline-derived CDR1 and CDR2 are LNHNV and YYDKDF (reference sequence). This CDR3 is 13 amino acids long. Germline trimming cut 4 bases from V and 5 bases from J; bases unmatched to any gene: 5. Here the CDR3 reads CATSTDREDEQYF. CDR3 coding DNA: TGTGCCACCAGCACCGACCGGGAGGACGAGCAGTACTTC. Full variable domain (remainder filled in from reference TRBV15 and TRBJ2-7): DAMVIQNPRYQVTQFGKPVTLSCSQTLNHNVMYWYQQKSSQAPKLLFHYYDKDFNNEADTPDNFQSRRPNTSFCFLDIRSPGLGDTAMYLCATSTDREDEQYFGPGTRLTVT.

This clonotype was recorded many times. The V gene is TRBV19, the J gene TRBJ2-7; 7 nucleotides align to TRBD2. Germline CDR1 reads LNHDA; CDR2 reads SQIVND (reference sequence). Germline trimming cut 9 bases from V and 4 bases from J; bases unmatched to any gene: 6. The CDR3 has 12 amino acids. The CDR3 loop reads CASSGGRYEQYF. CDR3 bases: TGTGCCAGCTCGGGGGGTCGGTACGAGCAGTACTTC. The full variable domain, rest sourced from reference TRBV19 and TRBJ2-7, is DGGITQSPKYLFRKEGQNVTLSCEQNLNHDAMYWYRQDPGQGLRLIYYSQIVNDFQKGDIAEGYSVSREKKESFPLTVTSAQKNPTAFYLCASSGGRYEQYFGPGTRLTVT.

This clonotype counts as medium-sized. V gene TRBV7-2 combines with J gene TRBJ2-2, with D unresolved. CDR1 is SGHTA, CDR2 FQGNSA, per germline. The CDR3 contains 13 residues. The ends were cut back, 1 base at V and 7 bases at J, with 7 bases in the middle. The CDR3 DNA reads TGTGCCAGCAGCTTAGTCAGCATCGGGGAGCTGTTTTTT. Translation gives CASSLVSIGELFF.

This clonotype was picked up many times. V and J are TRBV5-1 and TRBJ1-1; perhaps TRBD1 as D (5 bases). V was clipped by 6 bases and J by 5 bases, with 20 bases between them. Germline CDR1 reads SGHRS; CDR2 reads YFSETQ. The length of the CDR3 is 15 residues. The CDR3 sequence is CASNQWTPEGTEAFF. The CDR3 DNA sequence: TGCGCCAGCAACCAATGGACACCCGAGGGGACTGAAGCTTTCTTT.

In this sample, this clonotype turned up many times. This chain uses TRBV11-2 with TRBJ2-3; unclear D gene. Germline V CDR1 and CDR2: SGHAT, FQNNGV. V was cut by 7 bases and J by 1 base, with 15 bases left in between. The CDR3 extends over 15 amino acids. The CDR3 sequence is CASTSNGLGTDTQYF. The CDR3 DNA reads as TGTGCCAGCACCTCGAACGGGCTGGGCACAGATACGCAGTATTTT.

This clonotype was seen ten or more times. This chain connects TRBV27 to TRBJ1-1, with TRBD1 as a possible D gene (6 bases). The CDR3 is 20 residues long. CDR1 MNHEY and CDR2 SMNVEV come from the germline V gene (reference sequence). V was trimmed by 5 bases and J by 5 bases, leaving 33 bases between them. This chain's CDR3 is CASSPPVLMDLTARGTEAFF. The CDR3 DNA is TGTGCCAGCAGTCCCCCTGTACTTATGGATCTGACGGCTAGGGGGACTGAAGCTTTCTTT.

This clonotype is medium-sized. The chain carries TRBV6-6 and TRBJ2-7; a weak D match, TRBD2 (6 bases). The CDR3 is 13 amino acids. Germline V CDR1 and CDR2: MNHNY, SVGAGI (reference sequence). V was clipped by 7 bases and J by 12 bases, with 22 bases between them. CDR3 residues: CASTLSRDSVRYF. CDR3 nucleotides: TGTGCCAGCACCCTAAGTAGGGACTCCGTTCGGTACTTC.

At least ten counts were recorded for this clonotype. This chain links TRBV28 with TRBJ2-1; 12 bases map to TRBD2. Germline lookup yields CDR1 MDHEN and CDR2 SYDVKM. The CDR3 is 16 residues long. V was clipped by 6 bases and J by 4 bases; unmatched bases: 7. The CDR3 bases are TGTGCCAGCAGCTCTCTGGGACTAGCGGGTTACAATGAGCAGTTCTTC. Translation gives CASSSLGLAGYNEQFF.

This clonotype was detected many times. CDR3 DNA sequence: TGCGCCAGCAGCTTTTCACTAAACACTGAAGCTTTCTTT. It translates to CASSFSLNTEAFF. The rearrangement uses TRBV5-1 and TRBJ1-1; D gene uncertain. This CDR3 has 13 residues. In germline, CDR1 is SGHRS, CDR2 YFSETQ. Deletions cut 2 bases from V and 2 bases from J, with 7 bases between.